Reported below is one T cell receptor beta chain. Its antigen is not identified. Hyperthyroidism patients were newly diagnosed, had disease duration under 2 months, and were aged 18 to 65 years. Lactation, pregnancy, other autoimmune disease or uncontrolled infection excluded patients. The authors obtained PBMCs from more than 9.5 ml of fresh peripheral blood. This record comes from a study of T cells in Graves' hyperthyroidism and ophthalmopathy. General study results and limits: Most thyroid clonotypes expanded above 0.001 appeared in blood too.

CDR1 is SGHTA, CDR2 FQGNSA, per germline. V was pared by 2 bases and J by 11 bases, with 10 bases between. The CDR3 length is 12 residues. TCR beta CDR3 regions were amplified from RNA transcripts. A first-round RT-PCR of the TCR CDR3 used the HTBI primer set. Each CDR3 protein is one row after TCRdb ran MiXCR on the multiplex PCR reads. The sample records 550,000 to 600,000 distinct CDR3 sequences, 16% being singletons. The sequence was collected from a young woman with Graves' hyperthyroidism. The chain joins TRBV7-2 to TRBJ1-5; D unresolved. The specimen was blood. The CDR3 loop is CASSLLGETQHF. In nucleotides, the CDR3 is TGTGCCAGCAGCTTATTAGGCGAGACCCAGCATTTT.